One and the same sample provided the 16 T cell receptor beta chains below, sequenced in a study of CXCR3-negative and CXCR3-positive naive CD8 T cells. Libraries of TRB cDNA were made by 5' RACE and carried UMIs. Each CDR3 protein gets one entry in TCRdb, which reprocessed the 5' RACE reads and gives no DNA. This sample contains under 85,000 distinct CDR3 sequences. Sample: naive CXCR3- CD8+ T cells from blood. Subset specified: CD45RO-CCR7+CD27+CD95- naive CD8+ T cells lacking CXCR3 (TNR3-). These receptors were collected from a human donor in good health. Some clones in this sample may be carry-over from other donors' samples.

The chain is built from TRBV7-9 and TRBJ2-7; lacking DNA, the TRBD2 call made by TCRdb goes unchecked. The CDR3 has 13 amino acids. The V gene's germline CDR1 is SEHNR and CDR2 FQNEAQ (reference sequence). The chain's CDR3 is CASSFTSSYEQYF.

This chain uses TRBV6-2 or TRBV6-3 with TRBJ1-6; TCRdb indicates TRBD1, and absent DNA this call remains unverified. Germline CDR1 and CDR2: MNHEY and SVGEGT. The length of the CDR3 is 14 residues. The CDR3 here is CASKDTGEGSPLHF.

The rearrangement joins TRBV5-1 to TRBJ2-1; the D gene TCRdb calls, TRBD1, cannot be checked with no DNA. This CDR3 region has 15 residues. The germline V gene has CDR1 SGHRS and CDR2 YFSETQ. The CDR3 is CASSRTGNDYNEQFF.

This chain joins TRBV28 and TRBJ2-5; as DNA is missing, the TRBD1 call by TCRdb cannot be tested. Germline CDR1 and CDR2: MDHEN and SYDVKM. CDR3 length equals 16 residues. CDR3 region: CASSPPGTGGQETQYF.

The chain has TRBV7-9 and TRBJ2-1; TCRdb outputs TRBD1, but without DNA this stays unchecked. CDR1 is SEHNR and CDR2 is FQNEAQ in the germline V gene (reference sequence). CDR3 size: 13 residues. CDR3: CASSAPGKNEQFF.

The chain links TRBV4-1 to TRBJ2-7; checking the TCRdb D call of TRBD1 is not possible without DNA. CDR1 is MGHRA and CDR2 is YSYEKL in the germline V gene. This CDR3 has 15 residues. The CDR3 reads CASSQPGQGHYEQYF.

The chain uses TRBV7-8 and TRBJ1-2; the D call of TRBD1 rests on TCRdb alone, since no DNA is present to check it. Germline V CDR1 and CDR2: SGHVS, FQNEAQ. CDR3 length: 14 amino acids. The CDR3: CASSPRTGTGGYTF.

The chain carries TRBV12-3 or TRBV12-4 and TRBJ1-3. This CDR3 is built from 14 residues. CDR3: CASSFRVSGNTIYF.

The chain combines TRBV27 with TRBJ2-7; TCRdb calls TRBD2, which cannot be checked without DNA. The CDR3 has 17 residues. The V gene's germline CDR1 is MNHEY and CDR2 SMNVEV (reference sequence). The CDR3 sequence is CASRLAGDSFSFYEQYF.

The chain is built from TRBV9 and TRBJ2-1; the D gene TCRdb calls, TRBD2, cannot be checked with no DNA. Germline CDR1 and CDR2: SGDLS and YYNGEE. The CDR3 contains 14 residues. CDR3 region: CASSVVLWEGEQFF.

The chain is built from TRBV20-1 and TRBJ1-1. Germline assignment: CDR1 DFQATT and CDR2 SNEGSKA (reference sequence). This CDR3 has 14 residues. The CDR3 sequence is CSARDGRDSAEAFF.

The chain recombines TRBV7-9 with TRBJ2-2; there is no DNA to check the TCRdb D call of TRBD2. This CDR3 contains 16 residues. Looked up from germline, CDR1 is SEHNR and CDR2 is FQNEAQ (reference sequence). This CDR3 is CASSTTSGRGTGELFF.

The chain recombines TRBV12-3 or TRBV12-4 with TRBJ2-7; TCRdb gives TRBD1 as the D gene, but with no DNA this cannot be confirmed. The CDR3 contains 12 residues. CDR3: CASGLQGGEQYF.

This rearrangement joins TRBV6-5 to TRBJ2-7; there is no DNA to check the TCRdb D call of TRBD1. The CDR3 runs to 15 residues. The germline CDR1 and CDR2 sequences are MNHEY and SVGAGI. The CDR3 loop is CASSDPRDGGYEQYF.

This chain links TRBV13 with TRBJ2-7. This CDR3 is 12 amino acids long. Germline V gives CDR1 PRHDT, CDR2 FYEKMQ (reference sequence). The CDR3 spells CASSQVGYQQYF.

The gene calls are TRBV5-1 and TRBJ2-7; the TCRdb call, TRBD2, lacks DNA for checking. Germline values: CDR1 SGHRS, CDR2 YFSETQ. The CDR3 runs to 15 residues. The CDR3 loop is CASSEAALFNYEQYF.